This passage covers 28 T cell receptor beta chains from one sample sequenced in a study of cytomegalovirus exposure and HLA in healthy donors. The PCR contained 60 Vbeta and 13 Jbeta primers. TCRdb keeps only in-frame clones here, not all; method: immunoSEQ multiplex PCR. The table shows about 140,000 clones, with more than 75% occurring only once. Sequenced input: PBMCs. These receptors originate from a woman under 40 in good health and CMV-seronegative.

The V gene is TRBV18, the J gene TRBJ2-1; TRBD1 matches 10 bases. The junction had 4 bases not matched to a gene; V was cut back by 3 bases and J by 5 bases. CDR1 and CDR2 from the germline V gene are KGHSH and LQKENI. The CDR3 loop spans 15 amino acids. In DNA form, the CDR3 reads TGTGCCAGCTCACCGACAGGGGGCAAGAACAATGAGCAGTTCTTC. It yields the protein CASSPTGGKNNEQFF.

In this sample, this clone turned up once. Here the CDR3 DNA reads TGCGCCAGCAGCTTGACTAGCGGTCTCTACACAGATACGCAGTATTTT. The encoded protein is CASSLTSGLYTDTQYF. The chain carries TRBV5-1 and TRBJ2-3, with TRBD2 matching 8 bases. V lost 1 base to trimming and J lost 2 bases; unmatched junction nucleotides: 6. Germline assignment: CDR1 SGHRS and CDR2 YFSETQ. This CDR3 comprises 16 residues.

This rearrangement joins TRBV5-5 to TRBJ2-7; D might be TRBD2 (6 bases). Germline CDR1 reads SGHKS; CDR2 reads YYEKEE (reference sequence). Trimming took off 4 bases at V and 3 bases at J, with 17 bases between the two ends. CDR3 length equals 15 residues. This chain's CDR3 is CASSKGLADNYEQYF. The CDR3 DNA follows: TGTGCCAGCAGCAAAGGCTTAGCGGATAACTACGAGCAGTACTTC. Together with reference TRBV5-5 and TRBJ2-7, the CDR3 gives the full variable domain: DAGVTQSPTHLIKTRGQQVTLRCSPISGHKSVSWYQQVLGQGPQFIFQYYEKEERGRGNFPDRFSARQFPNYSSELNVNALLLGDSALYLCASSKGLADNYEQYFGPGTRLTVT.

The genes are TRBV19 and TRBJ2-1; maybe TRBD2 (5 bases). The CDR3 is 12 amino acids. V was cut by 1 base and J by 8 bases, with 6 bases left in between. In germline, CDR1 is LNHDA, CDR2 SQIVND (reference sequence). The CDR3 reads CASSIVGDEQFF. DNA of the CDR3: TGTGCCAGTAGTATAGTCGGGGATGAGCAGTTCTTC.

V is TRBV6-4 and J is TRBJ2-4, with a weak D call TRBD2 (5 bases). Germline CDR1 MRHNA, CDR2 SNTAGT. The CDR3 contains 18 residues. V was shortened by 2 bases and J by 0 bases, with 17 bases between the two germline ends. CDR3 loop: CASSDPLGEWGAKNIQYF. As DNA, the CDR3 is TGTGCCAGCAGTGACCCCCTCGGGGAGTGGGGAGCCAAAAACATTCAGTACTTC.

The V call is TRBV7-9, the J call TRBJ1-5, with 7 nucleotides matching TRBD1. This CDR3 spans 14 amino acids. Trimming removed 4 bases from V and 4 bases from J; junction bases left unmatched: 4. Germline V lookup: CDR1 SEHNR, CDR2 FQNEAQ (reference sequence). Here the CDR3 DNA reads TGTGCCAGCAGCTCGACAGGGAGGAATCAGCCCCAGCATTTT. Translating gives CASSSTGRNQPQHF.

The chain uses TRBV7-3 and TRBJ1-1; possible D gene TRBD1, 6 bases. The CDR3 consists of 13 residues. The ends were cut back, 5 bases at V and 1 base at J, with 8 bases in the middle. Germline-derived CDR1 and CDR2 are SGHTA and FQGTGA. DNA for the CDR3: TGTGCCAGCAGCGCACAGGGGAACACTGAAGCTTTCTTT. Translated, it gives CASSAQGNTEAFF.

The chain employs TRBV10-3 and TRBJ2-3; 7 positions match TRBD1. The CDR3 totals 16 residues. Looked up from germline, CDR1 is ENHRY and CDR2 is SYGVKD. The trim removed 1 base at V and 0 bases at J, leaving 4 bases unmatched. CDR3 residues: CAISEYPTGSTDTQYF. The CDR3 bases are TGTGCCATCAGTGAGTACCCGACAGGGAGCACAGATACGCAGTATTTT.

In regard to this clone: Other DNA sequences in the same sample also yield this CDR3. The rearrangement joins TRBV18 to TRBJ2-5; D is unresolved. Looked up from germline, CDR1 is KGHSH and CDR2 is LQKENI. V lost 2 bases and J lost 5, with 9 bases in between. This CDR3 is 13 amino acids long. CDR3 sequence (DNA): TGTGCCAGCTCACCAGGCACGGAGGAGACCCAGTACTTC. Translating gives CASSPGTEETQYF.

The genes are TRBV14 and TRBJ1-2; D perhaps matches TRBD1 (5 bases). Germline V CDR1 and CDR2: SGHDN, FVKESK. V was cut by 7 bases and J by 7 bases, with 13 bases left in between. This CDR3 contains 12 residues. The CDR3 region has the DNA TGTGCCAGCACCTCCAGGGATCCTGGCTACACCTTC. This codes for CASTSRDPGYTF.

The J gene is TRBJ2-3, the V gene TRBV15; 11 bases line up with TRBD2. This CDR3 region has 17 residues. In germline, CDR1 is LNHNV, CDR2 YYDKDF (reference sequence). The trim removed 0 bases at V and 1 base at J, leaving 3 bases unmatched. The CDR3 region has the DNA TGTGCCACCAGCAGAGACCGGACTAGCGGGCGCACAGATACGCAGTATTTT. Translating gives CATSRDRTSGRTDTQYF.

The chain uses TRBV4-1 and TRBJ2-4; tentatively, D is TRBD1 (6 bases). The CDR3 sequence is 18 residues long. Trimming pared 2 bases from V and 2 bases from J, leaving 19 bases between. Germline V CDR1 and CDR2: MGHRA, YSYEKL. For the CDR3, the DNA is TGCGCCAGCAGCCAACCCATGAGGGGGAGCGTAACCAAAAACATTCAGTACTTC. Translation: CASSQPMRGSVTKNIQYF.

The CDR3 DNA reads as TGTGCCAGTAGTATCGGGAACGACCGATTACTATATAATTCACCCCTCCACTTT. Protein: CASSIGNDRLLYNSPLHF. The J gene is TRBJ1-6, the V gene TRBV19, with D hard to call. In germline, CDR1 is LNHDA, CDR2 SQIVND (reference sequence). Trimming stripped 3 bases from V and 4 bases from J, with 19 bases between. There are 18 residues in the CDR3.

V gene TRBV9 combines with J gene TRBJ2-3, with no clear D. V was shortened by 0 bases and J by 10 bases, with 9 bases between the two germline ends. CDR3 length: 12 residues. The germline gives CDR1 SGDLS, CDR2 YYNGEE. The CDR3 spells CASSVEPNAQYF. For the CDR3, the DNA is TGTGCCAGCAGCGTAGAACCTAATGCGCAGTATTTT.

A word on this clone: Sequence at one end of the junction differs from germline and may be a read error. The chain combines TRBV4-2 with TRBJ1-1; maybe TRBD1 (6 bases). CDR1 LGHNA and CDR2 YNFKEQ come from the germline V gene. This CDR3 has 17 amino acids. CDR3 amino acids: CASSQERSGGLNTEVFF. The DNA of the CDR3 is TGTGCCAGCAGCCAAGAAAGGTCGGGGGGGCTGAACACTGAAGTTTTCTTT.

This chain links TRBV23-1 with TRBJ1-5; D might be TRBD1 (6 bases). TRBV23-1 is given ORF status, its function remaining uncertain. Trimming shortened V by 4 bases and J by 0 bases, and 13 bases separated the two germline ends. The CDR3 sequence is 16 residues long. Here the CDR3 DNA reads TGCGCCAGCAGTCCACAGGGAAAATATAGCAATCAGCCCCAGCATTTT. Protein: CASSPQGKYSNQPQHF.

The V call is TRBV30, the J call TRBJ1-1; TRBD1 aligns across 7 bases. Germline V gene lookup returns CDR1 GTSNPN and CDR2 SVGIG (reference sequence). The CDR3 is made up of 14 amino acids. V dropped 2 bases and J dropped 7; count of bases not matched to a gene: 10. CDR3 in DNA: TGTGCCTGGAGTAGGGCGACAGGGTTTTTTGAAGCTTTCTTT. Its translation: CAWSRATGFFEAFF.

The V gene is TRBV11-1, the J gene TRBJ1-5; tentatively, D is TRBD1 (6 bases). This CDR3 spans 13 amino acids. V was trimmed by 3 bases and J by 10 bases, leaving 13 bases between them. Germline CDR1 reads SGHAT; CDR2 reads FQDESV (reference sequence). CDR3 protein: CASSLGRGSPQHF. The CDR3 coding sequence is TGTGCCAGCAGCTTGGGCAGGGGAAGCCCCCAGCATTTT.

With respect to this clone: A much larger clone is a single base away; this may be a read error. The chain links TRBV28 to TRBJ2-3; the match to TRBD2 covers 12 bases. The trim removed 6 bases at V and 4 bases at J, leaving 5 bases unmatched. The germline V gene encodes CDR1 MDHEN and CDR2 SYDVKM. The CDR3 is 15 amino acids. In DNA form, the CDR3 reads TGTGCCAGCAGCCCTAGCGGGGGGGCAGCAGATACGCAGTATTTT. Protein product: CASSPSGGAADTQYF.

The chain has TRBV7-3 and TRBJ2-7; D is perhaps TRBD1 (6 bases). The CDR3 length is 15 residues. Trimming removed 4 bases from V and 2 bases from J, with 15 bases in between. Per the germline V gene, CDR1 is SGHTA and CDR2 is FQGTGA. In DNA, the CDR3 is TGTGCCAGCAGCTCCCACAGGGTACAACCCTACGAGCAGTACTTC. Its protein is CASSSHRVQPYEQYF.

This chain joins TRBV28 and TRBJ2-1; a weak D match, TRBD2 (6 bases). Trimming took off 5 bases at V and 6 bases at J, with 11 bases between the two ends. Germline V lookup: CDR1 MDHEN, CDR2 SYDVKM. The CDR3 extends over 13 amino acids. As DNA, the CDR3 is TGTGCCAGCAGTGCTGGACTAATCAATGAGCAGTTCTTC. Translating gives CASSAGLINEQFF. The full variable domain, in which reference TRBV28 and TRBJ2-1 provide the parts outside the CDR3, is DVKVTQSSRYLVKRTGEKVFLECVQDMDHENMFWYRQDPGLGLRLIYFSYDVKMKEKGDIPEGYSVSREKKERFSLILESASTNQTSMYLCASSAGLINEQFFGPGTRLTVL.

The rearrangement joins TRBV11-2 to TRBJ2-1, with TRBD2 as a possible D gene (6 bases). The CDR3 has 16 residues. V lost 1 base, J lost 10 bases, and 20 bases lay in between. CDR1 is SGHAT, CDR2 FQNNGV, per germline. The CDR3 nucleotides are TGTGCCAGCAGCTTAGTAGGGGCGGGGACGATGGGGGAGCAGTTCTTC. It yields the protein CASSLVGAGTMGEQFF.

The chain is built from TRBV4-1 and TRBJ2-1; TRBD1 matches at 10 bases. V lost 2 bases to trimming and J lost 0 bases; unmatched junction nucleotides: 4. CDR1 is MGHRA, CDR2 YSYEKL, per germline. The CDR3 consists of 17 residues. The CDR3 sequence: CASSQRRTGGSYNEQFF. CDR3 DNA sequence: TGCGCCAGCAGCCAACGGCGGACAGGGGGCTCCTACAATGAGCAGTTCTTC.

This sequence joins TRBV19 and TRBJ2-7, with no clear D. The V end was cut by 1 base, the J end by 0 bases, with 10 bases between. The CDR3 sequence is 15 residues long. Germline CDR1 reads LNHDA; CDR2 reads SQIVND (reference sequence). DNA of the CDR3: TGTGCCAGTAGTATAGGAGGTTTCAGCTCCTACGAGCAGTACTTC. It encodes CASSIGGFSSYEQYF.

The genes are TRBV19 and TRBJ2-2, with TRBD2 matching 7 bases. CDR3 size: 16 residues. Germline values: CDR1 LNHDA, CDR2 SQIVND (reference sequence). With V trimmed by 1 base and J by 1 base, 3 bases remained unmatched. CDR3 sequence: CASSIGASGNTGELFF. DNA of the CDR3: TGTGCCAGTAGTATAGGGGCTAGCGGGAACACCGGGGAGCTGTTTTTT.

The CDR3, as DNA: TGTGCCAGCAGTATCGGAGTATATCAGCCCCAGCATTTT. Translated, it gives CASSIGVYQPQHF. The chain uses TRBV27 and TRBJ1-5, with D unresolved. This CDR3 comprises 13 residues. Germline CDR1 MNHEY, CDR2 SMNVEV (reference sequence). The V and J ends lost 5 bases and 5 bases respectively, with 10 bases between them.

The chain carries TRBV7-9 and TRBJ1-4; D not resolved. Germline CDR1 SEHNR, CDR2 FQNEAQ (reference sequence). This CDR3 is 12 amino acids long. Trimming took off 5 bases at V and 4 bases at J, with 5 bases between the two ends. The chain's CDR3 is CASSAVNEKLFF. Written as DNA, the CDR3 is TGTGCCAGCAGCGCGGTTAATGAAAAACTGTTTTTT.

The chain joins TRBV5-1 to TRBJ2-3; TRBD2 aligns across 8 bases. Per germline, CDR1 SGHRS and CDR2 YFSETQ. The CDR3 is 15 amino acids. The J segment lost 2 bases and the V segment lost 2 bases, leaving 4 bases of the junction unmatched. CDR3 protein: CASSFYGGDTDTQYF. In DNA form, the CDR3 reads TGCGCCAGCAGCTTCTACGGGGGGGACACAGATACGCAGTATTTT.